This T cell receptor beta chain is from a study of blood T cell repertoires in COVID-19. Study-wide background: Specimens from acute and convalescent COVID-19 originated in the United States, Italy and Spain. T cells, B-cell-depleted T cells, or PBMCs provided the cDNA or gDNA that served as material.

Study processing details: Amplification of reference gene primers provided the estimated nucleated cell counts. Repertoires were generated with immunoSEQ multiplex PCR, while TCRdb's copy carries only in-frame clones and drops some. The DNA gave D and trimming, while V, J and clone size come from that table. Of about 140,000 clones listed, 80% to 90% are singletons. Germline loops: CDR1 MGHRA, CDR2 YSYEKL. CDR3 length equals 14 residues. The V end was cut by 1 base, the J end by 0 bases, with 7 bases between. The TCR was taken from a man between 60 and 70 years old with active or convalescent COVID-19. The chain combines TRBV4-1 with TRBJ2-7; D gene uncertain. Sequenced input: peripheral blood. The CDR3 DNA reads TGCGCCAGCAGCCAAGCGGAGACCTCCTACGAGCAGTACTTC. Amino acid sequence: CASSQAETSYEQYF.